This T cell receptor (beta chain) was documented in a study of blood T cell repertoires in COVID-19. Trimming left V 7 bases short and J 2 bases short, with 14 bases between. The CDR3 runs 13 residues. Looked up from germline, CDR1 is SQVTM and CDR2 is ANQGSEA. Sequencing was performed with immunoSEQ multiplex PCR; in TCRdb, only in-frame clones are kept and a portion is missing. The sample shows just under 150,000 clones, around 90% of them seen only once. The chain carries TRBV29-1 and TRBJ1-1, with D possibly being TRBD1 (5 bases). The clonotype originates from a human donor in a cohort sampled during active COVID-19. Sequencing input: peripheral blood. CDR3 region: CSATGFRNTEAFF. Written as DNA, the CDR3 is TGCAGCGCCACAGGTTTTCGAAACACTGAAGCTTTCTTT. Using reference TRBV29-1 and TRBJ1-1 for the parts outside the CDR3, the full variable domain is SAVISQKPSRDICQRGTSLTIQCQVDSQVTMMFWYRQQPGQSLTLIATANQGSEATYESGFVIDKFPISRPNLTFSTLTVSNMSPEDSSIYLCSATGFRNTEAFFGQGTRLTVV.